This T cell receptor (beta chain) was identified during a study of T cell responses to AZD1222 COVID-19 vaccine. Across the whole study: Investigators merged groups given second doses at roughly 4 or roughly 12 weeks. General study results and limits: Scientists sampled the repertoires only once the peak T cell response had passed. CD4 TCRs covered the whole spike, strongest at regions 160-218 and 743-854. Donors, mostly white British, included more females; clonal diversity was possibly underestimated.

V dropped 0 bases and J dropped 7 bases, with 10 bases sitting between them. The CDR3 runs to 13 residues. Germline V gene lookup returns CDR1 SGHDT and CDR2 YYEEEE. Notes on this clone: Its antigen is as yet unknown.

The table came from immunoSEQ multiplex PCR; TCRdb's copy has only in-frame clones and leaves some out. The sample lists approximately 130,000 clones; approximately 93% were seen once. The sample in question was peripheral blood, obtained on day 0 of AZD1222 vaccination. This receptor was obtained from an adult in good health. The J gene is TRBJ1-2, the V gene TRBV5-6; no clear D. The CDR3 region is CASSLVAPGGYTF. The CDR3 region has the DNA TGTGCCAGCAGCTTGGTGGCGCCCGGTGGCTACACCTTC.